These T cell receptor beta chains were read from a single sample in a study of graft-versus-host responses after intestinal transplantation. Clones were read by immunoSEQ multiplex PCR, and TCRdb kept only the in-frame ones, dropping some. Among about 85,000 clones listed, around 83% were seen once. These TCRs are of unknown antigen specificity. The source was unstimulated CD4+ T cells sorted from spleen or lymph node cells, collected before intestinal transplant. The receptors here all came from a human donor who received an intestinal transplant. Each CDR3 is given with its conserved first and last residue. The D gene is left open where the match is weak. Clone size is not always given. Where it is, it says once, few, many or a class for expanded clones.

V gene	J gene	D gene	clone size	CDR3 protein	CDR3 DNA
TRBV5-4	TRBJ2-1	-	-	CASRRESLGGSYNEQFF	TGTGCCAGCAGACGGGAGAGCCTAGGAGGCTCCTACAATGAGCAGTTCTTC
TRBV18	TRBJ2-7	-	once	CASSPSDTREQYF	TGTGCCAGCTCACCATCAGACACACGGGAGCAGTACTTC
TRBV5-4	TRBJ2-1	TRBD2	-	CASSDHRNSGSLNEQFF	TGTGCCAGCAGCGATCACCGAAATAGCGGGAGTCTGAATGAGCAGTTCTTC
TRBV29-1	TRBJ2-1	TRBD2	-	CSAQAVAGGYNEQFF	TGCAGCGCCCAGGCCGTAGCGGGTGGATACAATGAGCAGTTCTTC
TRBV15	TRBJ2-7	TRBD1	-	CATSRGQGLSYEQYF	TGTGCCACCAGCAGGGGACAGGGGTTATCCTACGAGCAGTACTTC
TRBV4-2	TRBJ2-1	TRBD2	once	CASSQVGTSGTNEQFF	TGTGCCAGCAGCCAAGTAGGGACTAGCGGGACCAATGAGCAGTTCTTC
TRBV19	TRBJ2-7	TRBD1	-	CASSSPGQGAYEQYF	TGTGCCAGTAGTAGCCCGGGACAGGGGGCCTACGAGCAGTACTTC
TRBV7-9	TRBJ2-7	TRBD1	once	CASSDRGISYEQYF	TGTGCCAGCAGCGACAGGGGGATCTCCTACGAGCAGTACTTC
TRBV6-1	TRBJ2-5	TRBD2	-	CASSEAPWGGETQYF	TGTGCCAGCAGTGAAGCCCCTTGGGGGGGAGAGACCCAGTACTTC
TRBV7-9	TRBJ2-7	-	-	CASSLTEQYEQYF	TGTGCCAGCAGCTTGACAGAGCAATACGAGCAGTACTTC
TRBV29-1	TRBJ1-1	-	-	CSVTTRGNTEAFF	TGCAGCGTCACAACTCGCGGGAACACTGAAGCTTTCTTT
TRBV5-1	TRBJ1-1	-	-	CASSLLQGSTEAFF	TGCGCCAGCAGCTTATTACAGGGTTCCACTGAAGCTTTCTTT
TRBV6-5	TRBJ2-7	TRBD1	-	CASSYFGQGVYEQYF	TGTGCCAGCAGTTACTTCGGACAGGGGGTCTACGAGCAGTACTTC
TRBV7-3	TRBJ1-6	-	-	CASSLRQNSPLHF	TGTGCCAGCAGCTTAAGACAGAATTCACCCCTCCACTTT
TRBV13	TRBJ2-4	-	-	CASSPSRGAGIQYF	TGTGCCAGCAGCCCCTCGCGGGGAGCCGGCATTCAGTACTTC
TRBV6-5	TRBJ1-1	TRBD1	-	CASSYSDRVGTEAFF	TGTGCCAGCAGTTACTCCGACAGGGTGGGCACTGAAGCTTTCTTT
TRBV7-2	TRBJ2-7	TRBD1	-	CASSRNRGPSGSSSYEQYF	TGTGCCAGCAGCAGAAACAGGGGGCCTAGCGGTTCCAGCTCCTACGAGCAGTACTTC
TRBV7-9	TRBJ1-1	TRBD1	-	CASSFMGQNSEAFF	TGTGCCAGCAGCTTTATGGGACAGAACTCTGAAGCTTTCTTT
TRBV29-1	TRBJ2-7	TRBD1	-	CSVGAEAGQGTYEQYF	TGCAGCGTTGGAGCCGAAGCGGGACAGGGGACCTACGAGCAGTACTTC
TRBV7-9	TRBJ2-4	TRBD1	-	CASSRWTGGENIQYF	TGTGCCAGCAGCCGATGGACAGGGGGCGAAAACATTCAGTACTTC
TRBV7-2	TRBJ2-1	-	-	CASSIGTLNEQFF	TGTGCCAGCAGCATCGGGACTCTTAATGAGCAGTTCTTC
TRBV6-1	TRBJ2-7	-	-	CASSEGRRSYEQYF	TGTGCCAGCAGTGAGGGCCGGCGCTCCTACGAGCAGTACTTC
TRBV2	TRBJ2-7	TRBD2	-	CASSERGVGGSTLYEQYF	TGTGCCAGCAGTGAACGGGGGGTCGGGGGGAGCACTCTCTACGAGCAGTACTTC
TRBV5-1	TRBJ2-1	TRBD2	-	CASSSGLAGEYNEQFF	TGCGCCAGCAGCTCCGGACTAGCGGGAGAGTACAATGAGCAGTTCTTC
TRBV6-5	TRBJ1-5	TRBD1	-	CASSYSGTGDQPQHF	TGTGCCAGCAGTTACTCGGGGACAGGGGATCAGCCCCAGCATTTT
TRBV6-6	TRBJ1-1	-	-	CASSLRGLNTEAFF	TGTGCCAGCAGTCTCCGAGGGCTAAACACTGAGGCTTTCTTT
TRBV6-5	TRBJ2-5	-	-	CASSNPSPGTQYF	TGTGCCAGCAGTAACCCATCCCCGGGGACCCAGTACTTC
TRBV4-2	TRBJ2-7	TRBD1	-	CASSQPGQGGTYEQYF	TGTGCCAGCAGCCAACCGGGACAGGGCGGAACCTACGAGCAGTACTTC
TRBV19	TRBJ2-3	-	-	CASSTFMDTQYF	TGTGCCAGTAGTACTTTTATGGATACGCAGTATTTT
TRBV29-1	TRBJ2-2	TRBD2	-	CSVDVGGAGELFF	TGCAGCGTTGATGTCGGGGGGGCCGGGGAGCTGTTTTTT
TRBV4-2	TRBJ2-1	TRBD2	-	CASSQGTSGDVDEQFF	TGTGCCAGCAGCCAAGGAACTAGCGGAGATGTTGATGAGCAGTTCTTC
TRBV5-1	TRBJ1-4	-	-	CASSFWGRDEKLFF	TGCGCCAGCAGCTTTTGGGGGCGGGATGAAAAACTGTTTTTT
TRBV28	TRBJ2-3	TRBD1	once	CASSSIVGGAADTQYF	TGTGCCAGCAGCTCAATCGTAGGGGGCGCAGCAGATACGCAGTATTTT
TRBV7-2	TRBJ1-5	TRBD1	-	CASSLPLTGSLGQPQHF	TGTGCCAGCAGCTTACCTTTGACAGGGAGTTTGGGTCAGCCCCAACATTTT
TRBV5-5	TRBJ2-5	-	-	CASSLGTTQETQYF	TGTGCCAGCAGCTTGGGGACAACTCAAGAGACCCAGTACTTC
TRBV5-1	TRBJ2-1	-	-	CASSLAQGTTYNEQFF	TGCGCCAGCAGCTTGGCCCAGGGGACGACCTACAATGAGCAGTTCTTC
TRBV7-6	TRBJ1-1	TRBD1	-	CASSSLEDRDPEAFF	TGTGCCAGCAGCTCCCTCGAGGACAGGGACCCTGAAGCTTTCTTT
TRBV7-9	TRBJ1-2	TRBD1	-	CASSPTGGQGGSYGYTF	TGTGCCAGCAGCCCTACAGGGGGCCAGGGGGGATCCTATGGCTACACCTTC
TRBV18	TRBJ2-5	TRBD2	-	CASLPTSGVQETQYF	TGTGCCAGCTTACCCACTAGCGGGGTCCAAGAGACCCAGTACTTC
TRBV5-1	TRBJ2-7	TRBD2	-	CASSLEGSGGGEQYF	TGCGCCAGCAGCTTGGAAGGTAGCGGGGGAGGCGAGCAGTACTTC
TRBV6-6	TRBJ2-5	TRBD2	-	CASTNPPLAAQETQYF	TGTGCCAGCACCAACCCCCCCCTAGCGGCGCAAGAGACCCAGTACTTC
TRBV6-5	TRBJ1-4	-	-	CASRGEGITEKLFF	TGTGCCAGCAGAGGGGAAGGGATCACTGAAAAACTGTTTTTT
TRBV28	TRBJ1-2	TRBD1	once	CASINQTPQGAQYGYTF	TGTGCCAGCATCAACCAGACGCCTCAGGGGGCCCAATATGGCTACACCTTC
TRBV19	TRBJ2-1	TRBD1	few	CASSRTGAGDEQFF	TGTGCCAGTAGCAGGACAGGGGCCGGGGATGAGCAGTTCTTC